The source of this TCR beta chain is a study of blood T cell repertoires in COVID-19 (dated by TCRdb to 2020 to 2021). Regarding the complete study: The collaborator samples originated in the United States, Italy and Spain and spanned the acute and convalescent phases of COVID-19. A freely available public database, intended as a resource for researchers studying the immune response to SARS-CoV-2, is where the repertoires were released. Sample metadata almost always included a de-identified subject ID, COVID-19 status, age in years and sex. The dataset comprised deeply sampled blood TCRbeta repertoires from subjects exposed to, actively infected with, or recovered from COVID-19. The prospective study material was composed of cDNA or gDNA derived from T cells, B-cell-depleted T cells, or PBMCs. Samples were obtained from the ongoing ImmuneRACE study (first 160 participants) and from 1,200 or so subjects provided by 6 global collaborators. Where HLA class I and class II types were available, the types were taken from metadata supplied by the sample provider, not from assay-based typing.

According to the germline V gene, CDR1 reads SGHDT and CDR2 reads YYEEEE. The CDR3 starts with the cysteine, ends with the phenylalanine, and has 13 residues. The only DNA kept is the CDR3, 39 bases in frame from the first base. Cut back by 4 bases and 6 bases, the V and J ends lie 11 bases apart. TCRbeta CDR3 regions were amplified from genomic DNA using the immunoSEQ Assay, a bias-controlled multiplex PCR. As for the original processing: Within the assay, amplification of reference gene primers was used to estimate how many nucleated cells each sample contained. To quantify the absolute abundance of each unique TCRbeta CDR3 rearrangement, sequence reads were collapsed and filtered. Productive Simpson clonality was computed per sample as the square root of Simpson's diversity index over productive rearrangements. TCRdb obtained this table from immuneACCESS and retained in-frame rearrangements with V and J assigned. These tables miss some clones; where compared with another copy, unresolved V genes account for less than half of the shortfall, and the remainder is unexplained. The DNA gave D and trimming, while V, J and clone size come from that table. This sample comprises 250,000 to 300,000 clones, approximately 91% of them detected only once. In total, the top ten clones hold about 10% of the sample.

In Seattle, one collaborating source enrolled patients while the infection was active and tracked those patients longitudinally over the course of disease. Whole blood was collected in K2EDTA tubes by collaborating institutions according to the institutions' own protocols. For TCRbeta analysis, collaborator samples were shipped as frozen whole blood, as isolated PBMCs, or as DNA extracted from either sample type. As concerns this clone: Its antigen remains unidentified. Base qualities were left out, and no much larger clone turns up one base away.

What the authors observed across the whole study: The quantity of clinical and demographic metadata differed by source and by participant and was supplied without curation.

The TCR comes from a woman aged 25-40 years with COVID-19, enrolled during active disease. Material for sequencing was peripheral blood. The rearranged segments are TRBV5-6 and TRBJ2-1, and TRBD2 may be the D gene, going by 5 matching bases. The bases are TGTGCCAGCAGCCCGACGGGGTCCAATGAGCAGTTCTTC. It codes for CASSPTGSNEQFF.